A selection of T cell receptor beta chains follows, all from one sample in a study of CD8+CD57+ T cells in acquired aplastic anemia. Each CDR3 protein gets one entry after TCRdb re-called the reads with MiXCR. The sample consists of about 190,000 distinct CDR3 sequences, less than 65% of them appearing once. The material sequenced was sorted CD4+, CD8+, or CD8+CD57+ T cells (not recorded which) from PBMCs. The receptors here all came from a human donor in good health, serving as a control. Both conserved end residues are part of each CDR3. The D gene is left open where the match is weak. Only some rows state a clone size, as once, few, many or a class for expanded clones.

D,J,V,size,DNA,CDR3
TRBD1,TRBJ1-1,TRBV24-1,-,TGTGCCACCAGTGCTCGATCACAGGGGATGGGCACTGAAGCTTTCTTT,CATSARSQGMGTEAFF
TRBD1,TRBJ1-1,TRBV19,-,TGTGCCAGTAGAAGGGGGCAGATCACTGAAGCTTGCTTT,CASRRGQITEACF
TRBD1,TRBJ2-7,TRBV5-1,-,TGCGCCAGCAGCTCGCTGATCCCGGGACAGGGGGCGCGGGAGCAGTACTTC,CASSSLIPGQGAREQYF
-,TRBJ1-2,TRBV7-6,-,TGTGCCAGCAGCTTAGCGCTAGGGTCTCGATATGGCTACACCTTC,CASSLALGSRYGYTF
-,TRBJ2-7,TRBV7-7,few,TGTGCTAGCAGCTTAGGGTCGGGTAGCGGCTACGAGCAGTACTTC,CASSLGSGSGYEQYF
TRBD1,TRBJ2-2,TRBV12-3/TRBV12-4,many,TGTGCCAGCAGTTCCCCCGGGACAGGGGTCACCGGGGAGCTGTTTTTT,CASSSPGTGVTGELFF
-,TRBJ1-5,TRBV6-2/TRBV6-3,many,TGTGCCAGCAGTCCCCAAGGGGGGCAAGGGCCCCAGCATTTT,CASSPQGGQGPQHF
TRBD2,TRBJ2-1,TRBV4-1,many,TGCGCCAGCAGCCCTAGGGCTAGCGGAGACAATGAGCAGTTCTTC,CASSPRASGDNEQFF
TRBD1,TRBJ2-3,TRBV29-1,-,TGCAGCGCCCGGGACAGGGGGACTAACACAGATACGCAGTATTTT,CSARDRGTNTDTQYF
TRBD1,TRBJ1-4,TRBV24-1,-,TGTGCCACCAGTGATTCCTCATCAGGGGGCGCGAATGAAAAACTGTTTTTT,CATSDSSSGGANEKLFF
TRBD1,TRBJ2-7,TRBV4-2,many,TGTGCCAGCAGCCATACCAGGGGGCGCGTCTACGAGCAGTACTTC,CASSHTRGRVYEQYF
TRBD1,TRBJ1-2,TRBV7-2,-,TGTGCCAGCAGCCCTGACAGGGCGGTGCCAGGCTACACCTTC,CASSPDRAVPGYTF
TRBD2,TRBJ2-1,TRBV7-3,-,TGTGCCAGCAGCTTAGAGGGACTAGCGAGCTCCTACAATGAGCAGTTCTTC,CASSLEGLASSYNEQFF
-,TRBJ1-6,TRBV27,many,TGTGCCAGCAGTTTATGGGGAAGGGTTGGAGATTCACCCCTCCACTTT,CASSLWGRVGDSPLHF
-,TRBJ2-3,TRBV7-9,-,TGTGCCAGCAGTTTACGCCGGACTCCGCGAGATACGCAGTATTTT,CASSLRRTPRDTQYF
-,TRBJ1-2,TRBV7-2,-,TGTGCCAGCAGCCCCGGACCTCCCTCTGATGGCTACACCTTC,CASSPGPPSDGYTF
-,TRBJ2-7,TRBV10-3,-,TGTGCCATCAGTGAGTCAGGGGTGGCCTACAAGCGGTACTTC,CAISESGVAYKRYF
TRBD2,TRBJ2-2,TRBV19,many,TGTGCCAGTAGTATTGGGGGACTAGTGCCAACCGGGGAGCTGTTTTTT,CASSIGGLVPTGELFF
-,TRBJ2-2,TRBV12-3/TRBV12-4,few,TGTGCCAGCAGACCCGTCCTCAGGGTGAACACCGGGGAGCTGTTTTTT,CASRPVLRVNTGELFF
-,TRBJ2-7,TRBV7-9,many,TGTGCCAGCAGCTCTCCGGGACGGACAAGCTACGAGCAGTACTTC,CASSSPGRTSYEQYF
-,TRBJ2-7,TRBV7-9,-,TGTGCCAGCAGCTTATGGGCTGGACTGGGTGGATACGAGCAGTACTTC,CASSLWAGLGGYEQYF
-,TRBJ2-1,TRBV7-9,-,TGTGCCAGCAGCTTATGGCTAGGGGAAGATGAGCAGTTCTTC,CASSLWLGEDEQFF
TRBD2,TRBJ2-3,TRBV11-1,-,TGTGCCAGCAGCGTAGGAACTAGCGGTTCCGGGGATACGCAGTATTTT,CASSVGTSGSGDTQYF
-,TRBJ1-1,TRBV7-9,-,TGTGCCAGCCTCGTGGGGGTGAACACTGAAGCTTTCTTT,CASLVGVNTEAFF
TRBD1,TRBJ2-7,TRBV6-6,many,TGTGCCAGCAGCGACAGGGATACCGGACGTTACGAGCAGTACTTC,CASSDRDTGRYEQYF
-,TRBJ1-5,TRBV28,-,TGTGCCAGCAGTTTAGGGGTGGGTTCTGTTATGCCCCAGCATTTT,CASSLGVGSVMPQHF
-,TRBJ1-5,TRBV30,few,TGTGCCTGGAGTGAGGCGGGTAGCAATCAGCCCCAGCATTTT,CAWSEAGSNQPQHF
-,TRBJ1-6,TRBV20-1,-,TGCAGTGCTCCACTAGCGGGGTCCGGTAATTCACCCCTCCACTTT,CSAPLAGSGNSPLHF
TRBD2,TRBJ2-1,TRBV7-8,many,TGTGCCAGCAGCTTAAGCGGGGGGGCTTCGTGGAATGAGCAGTTCTTC,CASSLSGGASWNEQFF
-,TRBJ2-2,TRBV15,few,TGTGCCACCAGCCCAGGGGACGACACCGGGGAGCTGTTTTTT,CATSPGDDTGELFF
-,TRBJ2-3,TRBV20-1,-,TGCAGTGCTAGGACCGGGGTCGAACACCGGGGAGCTAGCACAGATACGCAGTATTTT,CSARTGVEHRGASTDTQYF
-,TRBJ1-5,TRBV20-1,many,TGCAGTGCTAGAGATTGGGGGGGCAATCAGCCCCAGCATTTT,CSARDWGGNQPQHF
-,TRBJ2-3,TRBV7-3,-,TGTGCCAGCAGCCCCTACGGGAGCACAGATACGCAGTATTTT,CASSPYGSTDTQYF
-,TRBJ1-3,TRBV7-2,-,TGTGCCAGCAGCTTAGCGCCGTCTGGAAACACCATATATTTT,CASSLAPSGNTIYF
-,TRBJ1-1,TRBV19,-,TGTGCCAGCCGAACCTGGGCAGCGAACACTGAAGCTTTCTTT,CASRTWAANTEAFF
-,TRBJ2-7,TRBV10-3,-,TGTGCCATCAGTGAGTCTTCGTTCCCGGGGGGCCACGAGCAGTACTTC,CAISESSFPGGHEQYF
TRBD1,TRBJ2-5,TRBV12-3/TRBV12-4,many,TGTGCCAGCAGTCAGGACAGGGGCCAAGAGACCCAGTACTTC,CASSQDRGQETQYF
TRBD2,TRBJ2-3,TRBV5-1,many,TGCGCCAGCAGCTCGACTAGCGGGGTTATTGGTGGGCAGTATTTT,CASSSTSGVIGGQYF
-,TRBJ1-5,TRBV19,few,TGTGCCAGTAGTATAGAAACAGGGAGCAATCAGCCCCAGCATTTT,CASSIETGSNQPQHF
-,TRBJ1-3,TRBV20-1,many,TGCAGTGCTGTGATAGATGGAAACACCATATATTTT,CSAVIDGNTIYF